Below, 6 T cell receptor beta chains from the same sample are listed, as sequenced in a study of technical replicates of blood from several donors. Sequenced by immunoSEQ multiplex PCR; TCRdb stores in-frame clones only, minus some. Of roughly 100,000 clones listed, over 95% were seen once; the top ten hold around 0.2%. Sequencing was done on a sample of T cells isolated from PBMCs. These receptors were obtained from a human donor in good health.

The CDR3 is CASSDGGRETQYF. The CDR3 nucleotides are TGTGCCAGCAGCGACGGGGGTAGGGAGACCCAGTACTTC. This chain connects TRBV9 to TRBJ2-5, with a possible D match to TRBD2 (6 bases). Trimming took 3 bases from V and 5 from J, leaving 11 bases between them. Germline CDR1 SGDLS, CDR2 YYNGEE. The CDR3 sequence is 13 residues long.

The J gene is TRBJ1-1, the V gene TRBV13, with D perhaps TRBD1 (6 bases). In germline, CDR1 is PRHDT, CDR2 FYEKMQ (reference sequence). Between the trimmed V and J ends, which lost 6 bases and 4 bases, there was a span of 15 bases. The CDR3 consists of 14 residues. The CDR3 here is CASSFYRALTEAFF. The CDR3 DNA follows: TGTGCCAGCAGTTTTTACAGGGCCCTCACTGAAGCTTTCTTT.

The count of this clone is one. The chain carries TRBV10-2 and TRBJ2-5; 9 nucleotides align to TRBD2. V trimming: 8 bases; J trimming: 3 bases; junction bases outside the gene matches: 10. Germline V CDR1 and CDR2: WSHSY, SAAADI. This CDR3 has 15 amino acids. The CDR3 reads CASASAGGLKETQYF. CDR3 DNA: TGCGCCAGCGCGAGTGCGGGGGGGCTTAAAGAGACCCAGTACTTC.

The chain recombines TRBV30 with TRBJ1-1; no firm D call. Germline lookup yields CDR1 GTSNPN and CDR2 SVGIG (reference sequence). The CDR3 is made up of 13 amino acids. Trimming stripped 1 base from V and 1 base from J, with 7 bases between. This chain's CDR3 is CAWSGGWNTEAFF. Written as DNA, the CDR3 is TGTGCCTGGAGTGGAGGGTGGAACACTGAAGCTTTCTTT.

The rearrangement uses TRBV29-1 and TRBJ1-4; D ambiguous. The CDR3 loop spans 13 amino acids. Between the trimmed V and J ends, which lost 2 bases and 8 bases, there was a span of 12 bases. CDR1 is SQVTM, CDR2 ANQGSEA, per germline. The chain's CDR3 is CSVERLRGEKLFF. The CDR3 nucleotides are TGCAGCGTTGAACGTCTCAGAGGGGAAAAACTGTTTTTT.

The chain recombines TRBV19 with TRBJ2-7; D is unclear. The CDR3 is made up of 14 amino acids. Trimming cost V 4 bases and J 0 bases, with 10 bases left between them. Germline lookup yields CDR1 LNHDA and CDR2 SQIVND (reference sequence). In DNA, the CDR3 is TGTGCCAGTAGTACGACACTCTACTCCTACGAGCAGTACTTC. It specifies CASSTTLYSYEQYF. Full variable domain (outside the CDR3, taken from reference TRBV19 and TRBJ2-7): DGGITQSPKYLFRKEGQNVTLSCEQNLNHDAMYWYRQDPGQGLRLIYYSQIVNDFQKGDIAEGYSVSREKKESFPLTVTSAQKNPTAFYLCASSTTLYSYEQYFGPGTRLTVT.